Listed below are T cell receptor beta chains from one sample, sequenced in a study of blood T cell repertoires in COVID-19. The data were produced by immunoSEQ multiplex PCR, yet TCRdb's version contains in-frame clones alone and is incomplete. Of approximately 200,000 clones in the sample, 86% were seen once. Material for sequencing was PBMCs or T cells enriched from blood (not recorded which). The receptors stem from a woman aged 25 to 39 who had been exposed to COVID-19. CDR3s include the opening cysteine and the closing phenylalanine or tryptophan.

len	v_gene	j_gene	CDR3aa
15	TRBV2	TRBJ1-2	CASSEGDKSNYGYTF
17	TRBV19	TRBJ1-2	CASNQPTGTKLNYGYTF
14	TRBV19	TRBJ2-2	CASSSQGGTGELFF
14	TRBV29-1	TRBJ1-2	CSVEDDSSNYGYTF
14	TRBV6-5	TRBJ1-2	CASRPPGGPGGYTF
13	TRBV29-1	TRBJ1-4	CSGGQGAGEKLFF
14	TRBV9	TRBJ2-1	CASSGPAGNNEQFF
14	TRBV6-4	TRBJ2-2	CASSMIANTGELFF
14	TRBV28	TRBJ1-3	CASNYGASGNTIYF
16	TRBV9	TRBJ1-1	CASSAPSGTGNTEAFF
15	TRBV19	TRBJ1-1	CASSIAGRGSTEAFF
15	TRBV10-3	TRBJ1-1	CAISELQGSGTEAFF
11	TRBV3-1/TRBV3-2	TRBJ1-1	CASSHSSEAFF
15	TRBV2	TRBJ1-5	CASSEEGFGNQPQHF
15	TRBV7-9	TRBJ2-5	CASSDTSGGEETQYF
14	TRBV30	TRBJ2-1	CAWSRDRGGSEQFF
22	TRBV24-1	TRBJ2-2	CATSENSDLRLGGQGYTGELFF
13	TRBV5-3	TRBJ2-1	CARSQGQNNEQFF
14	TRBV19	TRBJ1-2	CASSATQGNYGYTF
14	TRBV5-1	TRBJ2-7	CASSLVPGHYEQYF
20	TRBV4-1	TRBJ2-2	CASSPVTGRGRDGFTGELFF
13	TRBV28	TRBJ1-5	CASGRRSNQPQHF
16	TRBV4-2	TRBJ2-3	CASSQEGGGAVGTQYF
16	TRBV19	TRBJ2-1	CASSYRRAGDVNEQFF
14	TRBV30	TRBJ1-5	CAWSSQGIYQPQHF
12	TRBV25-1	TRBJ2-1	CASSGQDNEQFF
16	TRBV6-5	TRBJ1-6	CASSYNSDRTNSPLHF
15	TRBV6-5	TRBJ2-1	CASRQGQGGLNEQFF
21	TRBV19	TRBJ2-4	CASSINGGGLAGAITKNIQYF
14	TRBV11-3	TRBJ2-1	CASSQRLDTAQQFF
15	TRBV5-1	TRBJ1-4	CASRVTGQTNEKLFF
15	TRBV4-1	TRBJ1-1	CASSQGWGVDTEAFF
16	TRBV6-1	TRBJ2-7	CASSEAGAGFSYEQYF
14	TRBV6-5	TRBJ2-1	CASRIQGAYNEQFF
14	TRBV11-3	TRBJ1-1	CASSPGGWDTEAFF
13	TRBV12-3/TRBV12-4	TRBJ1-4	CASSPATREKLFF
15	TRBV29-1	TRBJ1-2	CSVAGLRGLPYGYTF